This TCR beta chain was identified in a study of metastatic and nonmetastatic thyroid tumors (dated by TCRdb to the early 2020s). In terms of the full investigation: Repertoires were compared across peripheral blood and tumor or nodule tissue samples from malignant and benign thyroid patients.

This clone was counted at least ten times. This receptor's antigen is unknown. The record has no base qualities; no much larger clone is one base away. No treatment had been received by any patient before thyroid surgery. Using T-cell receptor beta sequencing, the researchers looked back retrospectively at clinical samples from patients, gathered between the early 2010s and the late 2010s. General study outcomes and caveats: In both blood and tumor samples, TCR beta diversity was reported to be significantly higher in malignant tumors than in benign nodules.

The CDR3 contains 15 residues, cysteine and phenylalanine counted. Only the CDR3 DNA stays, 45 bases, in frame from base 1. The germline V gene (reference sequence) yields LNHDA for CDR1 and SQIVND for CDR2. The germline ends are 12 bases apart after V is trimmed by 0 bases and J by 4 bases. Library prep was done by PCR. The listed sequencing device is Illumina HiSeq 4000. High-throughput sequencing was used to profile the CDR3 region of the TCR beta-chain in every patient. Per the original workflow: CDR3 differences across clinicopathological groups were used to build a classifier for discriminating distant-metastatic papillary thyroid cancer patients. To measure repertoire diversity the researchers used the Shannon index, while the Morisita-Horn index served to gauge how similar the tumor and blood repertoires were. TCRdb handled the public reads itself, with Q25 trimming in fastp and clone calling in MiXCR, and kept productive beta chains. TCRdb's processing, not the authors', yielded these V and J calls. The sample table holds 15,000 to 20,000 clones, of which about 25% were seen once. Less than 8% of the sample lies in the top ten.

The clonotype was recovered from a female donor with papillary thyroid cancer or a benign thyroid nodule (not recorded which). Some clones in this sample may be carry-over from other donors' samples. The chain is assembled from TRBV19 and TRBJ2-5; the D gene is perhaps TRBD2, on 6 matching bases. Sequenced: adjacent normal tissue. The CDR3 protein: CASSIDWDSPETQYF. The sequenced DNA: TGTGCCAGTAGTATAGATTGGGACTCCCCAGAGACCCAGTACTTC.